Each of the 21 T cell receptor beta chains below was sequenced from the same sample in a study of cytomegalovirus exposure and HLA in healthy donors. Amplification used 60 Vbeta primers and 13 Jbeta primers. This table comes from immunoSEQ multiplex PCR, and its TCRdb copy is limited to in-frame clones, with some not included. The table records nearly 70,000 clones, roughly 68% of them present only once. The sequenced material came from PBMCs. All receptors derive from a woman in her fifties or sixties in good health and CMV-seropositive.

In its sample, this clone was seen once. The chain has TRBV12-5 and TRBJ2-1, with TRBD2 matching 8 bases. The CDR3 is made up of 15 amino acids. CDR1 and CDR2 (germline): LGHNT, FRNRAP. Losses at the gene ends were 5 bases for V and 0 bases for J; bases not matched to a gene: 3. CDR3 residues: CASGRAGVSYNEQFF. DNA of the CDR3: TGTGCTAGTGGTCGAGCGGGAGTCTCCTACAATGAGCAGTTCTTC.

In its sample, this clone was seen once. A junction boundary mismatches the germline segment, possibly from a read error. The same CDR3 can be traced to other DNA sequences in this sample. The chain employs TRBV20-1 and TRBJ1-2; D uncertain. The germline gives CDR1 DFQATT, CDR2 SNEGSKA (reference sequence). The CDR3 totals 11 residues. CDR3 coding DNA: TGCAGTGCAAGAGACGGCTATGGCTACACCTTC. Encoded protein: CSARDGYGYTF.

The J gene is TRBJ1-1, the V gene TRBV6-5; possibly TRBD1 for D (6 bases). This CDR3 region has 14 residues. CDR1 is MNHEY and CDR2 is SVGAGI in the germline V gene. Between the trimmed V and J ends, which lost 5 bases and 2 bases, there was a span of 12 bases. CDR3 residues: CASSPNRANTEAFF. In DNA form, the CDR3 reads TGTGCCAGCAGTCCGAACAGGGCTAACACTGAAGCTTTCTTT.

This chain uses TRBV6-1 with TRBJ1-2; the match to TRBD1 covers 8 bases. Germline lookup yields CDR1 MNHNS and CDR2 SASEGT. This CDR3 region has 13 residues. The V segment lost 6 bases and the J segment 7 bases; nucleotides outside the gene matches: 7. The CDR3 region is CASRNSGGRGYTF. The DNA for the CDR3 is TGTGCCAGCAGGAACTCAGGGGGCCGTGGCTACACCTTC.

The chain has TRBV5-4 and TRBJ1-5; D not certain. Per the germline V gene, CDR1 is SGHNT and CDR2 is YYREEE (reference sequence). V shed 2 bases and J shed 6 bases, with 9 bases lying between them. There are 13 residues in the CDR3. CDR3 amino acids: CASSLEGAQPQHF. The CDR3 DNA reads TGTGCCAGCAGCTTAGAGGGTGCTCAGCCCCAGCATTTT.

Here the CDR3 reads CASSLGTGGDEQYF. The CDR3 DNA reads TGCGCCAGCAGCTTAGGGACAGGGGGGGACGAGCAGTACTTC. V usage is TRBV5-1 and J usage is TRBJ2-7; 11 bases agree with TRBD1. Germline assignment: CDR1 SGHRS and CDR2 YFSETQ. The junction had 3 bases not matched to a gene; V was cut back by 2 bases and J by 5 bases. CDR3 size: 14 residues.

This clone was detected many times. The chain combines TRBV6-5 with TRBJ1-5; D is possibly TRBD1 (5 bases). Trimming cost V 6 bases and J 2 bases, with 14 bases left between them. The CDR3 has 15 amino acids. CDR1 is MNHEY, CDR2 SVGAGI, per germline. The DNA for the CDR3 is TGTGCCAGCAGAGCAGGGTCATTGGGCAATCAGCCCCAGCATTTT. It codes for CASRAGSLGNQPQHF.

For this clone: Germline is not matched at one junction end, which may reflect a read error. Additional DNA sequences in this sample encode the identical CDR3. The gene calls are TRBV18 and TRBJ2-1; 9 bases align to TRBD2. CDR3 length equals 15 residues. Germline loops: CDR1 KGHSH, CDR2 LQKENI. CDR3 residues: CASSPWREGRDEQFF. The CDR3 nucleotides are TGTGCTAGCTCACCATGGCGGGAGGGCCGCGATGAGCAGTTCTTC.

This clone appeared a few times. This sequence joins TRBV7-9 and TRBJ1-1, with D unresolved. The V gene's germline CDR1 is SEHNR and CDR2 FQNEAQ (reference sequence). V lost 6 bases and J 7 bases, leaving 12 bases between the germline ends. This CDR3 contains 12 residues. CDR3 amino acids: CASRGGEGEAFF. The CDR3 coding sequence is TGTGCCAGCAGGGGTGGTGAGGGTGAAGCTTTCTTT. The whole variable domain, remainder taken from reference TRBV7-9 and TRBJ1-1, is DTGVSQNPRHKITKRGQNVTFRCDPISEHNRLYWYRQTLGQGPEFLTYFQNEAQLEKSRLLSDRFSAERPKGSFSTLEIQRTEQGDSAMYLCASRGGEGEAFFGQGTRLTVV.

V usage is TRBV6-1 and J usage is TRBJ2-3; D is perhaps TRBD2 (6 bases). Looked up from germline, CDR1 is MNHNS and CDR2 is SASEGT. Deletions cut 2 bases from V and 5 bases from J, with 14 bases between. This CDR3 is 15 amino acids long. For the CDR3, the DNA is TGTGCCAGCAGTGAACGCCGGGGGATGGTAGATACGCAGTATTTT. Amino acid sequence: CASSERRGMVDTQYF.

J is TRBJ2-7 and V is TRBV21-1; TRBD2, as called in the table, went unchecked against the DNA. TRBV21-1 is annotated as a pseudogene. The CDR3 is 13 residues long. Here the CDR3 DNA reads TGTGCCAGCAGCAACGAGGCCCGCTACGAGCAGTACTTC. Protein product: CASSNEARYEQYF.

This chain links TRBV5-1 with TRBJ1-1; 8 bases align to TRBD1. V gave up 5 bases and J gave up 4 bases; unmatched junction bases: 4. The CDR3 spans 13 residues. The V gene's germline CDR1 is SGHRS and CDR2 YFSETQ. In nucleotides, the CDR3 is TGCGCCAGCAGGAACACAGGGGGCACTGAAGCTTTCTTT. Its translation is CASRNTGGTEAFF. The whole variable domain, filled in from reference TRBV5-1 and TRBJ1-1, reads KAGVTQTPRYLIKTRGQQVTLSCSPISGHRSVSWYQQTPGQGLQFLFEYFSETQRNKGNFPGRFSGRQFSNSRSEMNVSTLELGDSALYLCASRNTGGTEAFFGQGTRLTVV.

This chain uses TRBV18 with TRBJ2-5, with D uncertain. Germline V gene data show CDR1 as KGHSH and CDR2 as LQKENI. The CDR3 loop spans 14 amino acids. The V gene lost 0 bases and the J gene lost 1 base, with 6 bases spanning the gap. For the CDR3, the DNA is TGTGCCAGCTCACCACCTAACAGCCAAGAGACCCAGTACTTC. It yields the protein CASSPPNSQETQYF. The full variable domain, rest sourced from reference TRBV18 and TRBJ2-5, is NAGVMQNPRHLVRRRGQEARLRCSPMKGHSHVYWYRQLPEEGLKFMVYLQKENIIDESGMPKERFSAEFPKEGPSILRIQQVVRGDSAAYFCASSPPNSQETQYFGPGTRLLVL.

The table lists this clone with a few counts. The rearrangement links TRBV5-1 to TRBJ1-3; D not resolved. Looked up from germline, CDR1 is SGHRS and CDR2 is YFSETQ. CDR3 length equals 14 residues. V was pared by 0 bases and J by 1 base, with 5 bases between. CDR3 amino acids: CASSLGGSGNTIYF. The CDR3, as DNA: TGCGCCAGCAGCTTGGGAGGGTCTGGAAACACCATATATTTT. The entire variable domain, with the rest obtained from reference TRBV5-1 and TRBJ1-3, is as follows: KAGVTQTPRYLIKTRGQQVTLSCSPISGHRSVSWYQQTPGQGLQFLFEYFSETQRNKGNFPGRFSGRQFSNSRSEMNVSTLELGDSALYLCASSLGGSGNTIYFGEGSWLTVV.

V is TRBV5-1 and J is TRBJ1-1, with D unclear. The CDR3 is 14 residues long. V was cut by 0 bases and J by 0 bases, with 6 bases left in between. Germline lookup yields CDR1 SGHRS and CDR2 YFSETQ. CDR3 sequence reads: CASSLAGMNTEAFF. The CDR3 DNA reads as TGCGCCAGCAGCTTGGCGGGGATGAACACTGAAGCTTTCTTT.

The sample holds one count of this clone. This chain connects TRBV5-1 to TRBJ2-1; 14 bases agree with TRBD2. This CDR3 is built from 16 residues. With 0 bases clipped from V and 9 bases from J, the junction kept 5 bases outside the gene matches. Germline V gene lookup returns CDR1 SGHRS and CDR2 YFSETQ. CDR3 sequence (DNA): TGCGCCAGCAGCTTGGCTGGGACTAGCGGGGGCGTTGAGCAGTTCTTC. It encodes CASSLAGTSGGVEQFF.

This chain joins TRBV4-1 and TRBJ1-2, with D tentatively TRBD1 (6 bases). V lost 0 bases and J 0 bases, leaving 8 bases between the germline ends. The germline V gene encodes CDR1 MGHRA and CDR2 YSYEKL. The CDR3 extends over 15 amino acids. The CDR3 here is CASSQDGTTNYGYTF. DNA for the CDR3: TGCGCCAGCAGCCAAGATGGGACAACTAACTATGGCTACACCTTC.

This rearrangement joins TRBV6-5 to TRBJ1-2, with D perhaps TRBD1 (5 bases). The CDR3 runs 15 residues. Germline CDR1 reads MNHEY; CDR2 reads SVGAGI. The V gene lost 2 bases and the J gene lost 8 bases, with 18 bases spanning the gap. In DNA form, the CDR3 reads TGTGCCAGCAGTTACACAAGCGGGGCTACTGAGGGCTACACCTTC. This sequence encodes CASSYTSGATEGYTF.

The chain links TRBV6-5 to TRBJ2-2, with 7 bases aligning to TRBD1. The germline V gene encodes CDR1 MNHEY and CDR2 SVGAGI. CDR3 length equals 14 residues. Trimming cost V 7 bases and J 3 bases; bases outside gene matches: 5. The CDR3 reads CASKTGQDTGELFF. The CDR3 coding sequence is TGTGCCAGCAAGACAGGACAGGACACCGGGGAGCTGTTTTTT.

This clone was seen only a few times. The J gene is TRBJ1-5, the V gene TRBV6-5, with 7 bases matching TRBD1. The CDR3 totals 16 residues. Germline-derived CDR1 and CDR2 are MNHEY and SVGAGI. The J segment lost 1 base and the V segment lost 1 base, leaving 4 bases of the junction unmatched. The CDR3 reads CASSYLPTGSNQPQHF. The CDR3 DNA reads as TGTGCCAGCAGTTACTTGCCGACAGGGAGCAATCAGCCCCAGCATTTT.

This clone was counted between two and nine times. The chain is built from TRBV7-9 and TRBJ1-1; TRBD1 might be the D (6 bases). V shed 8 bases and J shed 1 base, with 11 bases lying between them. Germline V CDR1 and CDR2: SEHNR, FQNEAQ (reference sequence). The CDR3 covers 13 residues. CDR3 sequence reads: CASHPQGNTEAFF. The CDR3 bases are TGTGCCAGCCACCCACAGGGGAACACTGAAGCTTTCTTT.